This TCR beta chain came from a study of CD4 and CD8 cells across lung adenocarcinoma regions. The patients had localized lung adenocarcinoma, a non-small cell subtype. From the PCR reads, TCRdb called clonotypes with MiXCR, one entry per CDR3 protein. In the table there are 11,000 or so distinct CDR3 sequences, 53% of which are singletons. Germline V CDR1 and CDR2: MNHEY, SVGAGI. The CDR3 runs 13 residues. With respect to this clonotype: The junction does not match germline at one end; this may be a read error.

The clonotype comes from a female donor with lung adenocarcinoma. The CD4 and CD8 labels of this study may be unreliable. Sequenced input: CD8+ T cells from the center of a lung tumor. This chain uses TRBV6-5 with TRBJ2-3; D is unresolved. CDR3 bases: TGTGCCAGGAGTTACTGTCGGGTGAATACGCAGTACTTT. This codes for CARSYCRVNTQYF.